Listed here are 24 T cell receptor beta chains from one sample, sequenced in a study of shared clonotypes between healthy human individuals. Sequencing used immunoSEQ multiplex PCR; TCRdb keeps in-frame clones, though not all of them. The table records 450,000 to 500,000 clones, 76% of them present only once. The sequenced sample consisted of PBMCs. The receptors stem from a woman aged 35 to 49 in good health. Some clones in this sample may be carry-over from other donors' samples.

This clone has just a few counts. This CDR3 reads CASSPWGSNQPQHF. CDR3 bases: TGTGCCAGCAGCCCGTGGGGTAGCAATCAGCCCCAGCATTTT. The V gene is TRBV7-8, the J gene TRBJ1-5; no reliable D call. Germline V lookup: CDR1 SGHVS, CDR2 FQNEAQ. V was trimmed by 5 bases and J by 0 bases, leaving 8 bases between them. This CDR3 comprises 14 residues.

The genes are TRBV18 and TRBJ2-5, with 9 bases that match TRBD1. The ends lost 1 base at V and 5 bases at J; junction bases unmatched: 5. Germline V CDR1 and CDR2: KGHSH, LQKENI. This CDR3 region has 15 residues. Here the CDR3 DNA reads TGTGCCAGCTCACCACGGGGACAGGGCGGGGAGACCCAGTACTTC. Residues: CASSPRGQGGETQYF.

This rearrangement joins TRBV6-5 to TRBJ2-7, with 7 bases fitting TRBD1. The trim removed 8 bases at V and 5 bases at J, leaving 6 bases unmatched. From germline, CDR1 is MNHEY and CDR2 SVGAGI. This CDR3 region has 12 residues. CDR3 DNA: TGTGCCAGCCAAAGGGGGCAAAACGAGCAGTACTTC. It codes for CASQRGQNEQYF.

The rearrangement links TRBV7-9 to TRBJ2-7; the D gene is possibly TRBD2 (6 bases). The CDR3 length is 16 residues. The V end was cut by 5 bases, the J end by 2 bases, with 19 bases between. CDR1 and CDR2 from the germline V gene are SEHNR and FQNEAQ (reference sequence). CDR3 coding DNA: TGTGCCAGCAGCGACATAGCCGGGAGCCCTACCTACGAGCAGTACTTC. Translation: CASSDIAGSPTYEQYF.

The J gene is TRBJ2-2, the V gene TRBV18; TRBD2 matches 8 bases. The CDR3 spans 15 residues. V was pared by 2 bases and J by 7 bases, with 6 bases of the junction left unmatched. CDR1 KGHSH and CDR2 LQKENI come from the germline V gene. CDR3 DNA: TGTGCCAGCTCACCAAATAGCGGGACCGTCGGGGAGCTGTTTTTT. Translation gives CASSPNSGTVGELFF.

In this sample, this clone turned up a few times. V gene TRBV6-5 combines with J gene TRBJ2-1; 7 bases are a match to TRBD2. The germline gives CDR1 MNHEY, CDR2 SVGAGI. Germline trimming cut 3 bases from V and 9 bases from J; bases unmatched to any gene: 5. The CDR3 contains 13 residues. CDR3 bases: TGTGCCAGCAGTTATGGCGGGAGAAGTGAGCAGTTCTTC. The encoded protein is CASSYGGRSEQFF.

This clone was seen a single time. The rearrangement links TRBV5-1 to TRBJ2-3, with TRBD2 matching 8 bases. The CDR3 sequence is 16 residues long. Looked up from germline, CDR1 is SGHRS and CDR2 is YFSETQ. The V segment lost 0 bases and the J segment 0 bases; nucleotides outside the gene matches: 3. CDR3: CASSLEAGVSTDTQYF. The CDR3 DNA follows: TGCGCCAGCAGCTTGGAAGCGGGAGTTAGCACAGATACGCAGTATTTT. The whole variable domain, filled in from reference TRBV5-1 and TRBJ2-3, reads KAGVTQTPRYLIKTRGQQVTLSCSPISGHRSVSWYQQTPGQGLQFLFEYFSETQRNKGNFPGRFSGRQFSNSRSEMNVSTLELGDSALYLCASSLEAGVSTDTQYFGPGTRLTVL.

The rearrangement links TRBV7-2 to TRBJ2-3; no clear D gene. The CDR3 length is 15 residues. The germline gives CDR1 SGHTA, CDR2 FQGNSA. The germline V and J ends were trimmed by 9 bases and 0 bases, with 16 bases remaining between them. This CDR3 is CASSKDRYSTDTQYF. DNA of the CDR3: TGTGCCAGTAGTAAAGACCGGTATAGCACAGATACGCAGTATTTT.

The chain recombines TRBV9 with TRBJ1-1; 8 nucleotides align to TRBD1. The CDR3 is 13 amino acids. With V trimmed by 0 bases and J by 11 bases, 6 bases remained unmatched. The germline CDR1 and CDR2 sequences are SGDLS and YYNGEE. CDR3 bases: TGTGCCAGCAGCGTAGGAGACAGGGGTGTTGCTTTCTTT. Amino acid sequence: CASSVGDRGVAFF.

The gene calls are TRBV28 and TRBJ2-7; D gene unclear. The V and J ends lost 6 bases and 5 bases respectively, with 17 bases between them. The CDR3 sequence is 14 residues long. From germline, CDR1 is MDHEN and CDR2 SYDVKM. The CDR3: CASRAGSLPDEQYF. DNA for the CDR3: TGTGCCAGCAGGGCTGGGTCCCTACCCGACGAGCAGTACTTC. Drawing the rest from reference TRBV28 and TRBJ2-7, the complete variable domain is DVKVTQSSRYLVKRTGEKVFLECVQDMDHENMFWYRQDPGLGLRLIYFSYDVKMKEKGDIPEGYSVSREKKERFSLILESASTNQTSMYLCASRAGSLPDEQYFGPGTRLTVT.

The V gene is TRBV7-9, the J gene TRBJ2-1; 12 bases are a match to TRBD1. CDR1 and CDR2 (germline): SEHNR, FQNEAQ (reference sequence). The length of the CDR3 is 17 residues. The junction had 9 bases not matched to a gene; V was cut back by 0 bases and J by 9 bases. CDR3 loop: CASSLAQGQGAAAEQFF. The CDR3 DNA follows: TGTGCCAGCAGCTTAGCCCAGGGACAGGGGGCTGCTGCTGAGCAGTTCTTC.

V usage is TRBV7-6 and J usage is TRBJ2-7, with 11 bases aligning to TRBD1. This CDR3 has 15 residues. V lost 3 bases and J lost 6; bases outside the gene matches: 7. Germline CDR1 is SGHVS and CDR2 is FNYEAQ. The CDR3 DNA reads TGTGCCAGCAGCTTTCAGGACAGGGGGCCTGTCGAGCAGTACTTC. This gives the protein CASSFQDRGPVEQYF.

Here the CDR3 DNA reads TGTGCCAGCAGTTTCGTTTCGAGGGGGCAGTACTTC. This gives the protein CASSFVSRGQYF. J is TRBJ2-7 and V is TRBV28; perhaps D is TRBD1 or TRBD2 (5 bases each). From germline, CDR1 is MDHEN and CDR2 SYDVKM. Trimming shortened V by 3 bases and J by 9 bases, and 12 bases separated the two germline ends. This CDR3 region has 12 residues.

V gene TRBV7-9 combines with J gene TRBJ2-4; D ambiguous. The CDR3 length is 12 residues. V was trimmed by 1 base and J by 8 bases, leaving 6 bases between them. The germline V gene has CDR1 SEHNR and CDR2 FQNEAQ (reference sequence). CDR3 amino acids: CASSLDWDIQYF. For the CDR3, the DNA is TGTGCCAGCAGCTTAGATTGGGACATTCAGTACTTC.

The rearrangement links TRBV5-1 to TRBJ2-5; 7 bases are shared with TRBD1. After removal of 0 bases from V and 2 bases from J, the junction contained 7 bases not matched to a gene. CDR1 SGHRS and CDR2 YFSETQ come from the germline V gene. This CDR3 spans 16 amino acids. The CDR3, as DNA: TGCGCCAGCAGCTTGGGGGGAATGACAGGGCAAGAGACCCAGTACTTC. The encoded protein is CASSLGGMTGQETQYF. The whole variable domain, filled in from reference TRBV5-1 and TRBJ2-5, reads KAGVTQTPRYLIKTRGQQVTLSCSPISGHRSVSWYQQTPGQGLQFLFEYFSETQRNKGNFPGRFSGRQFSNSRSEMNVSTLELGDSALYLCASSLGGMTGQETQYFGPGTRLLVL.

This sequence joins TRBV7-9 and TRBJ1-1; D gene uncertain. V dropped 1 base and J dropped 1 base, with 10 bases sitting between them. Looked up from germline, CDR1 is SEHNR and CDR2 is FQNEAQ (reference sequence). There are 15 residues in the CDR3. In DNA form, the CDR3 reads TGTGCCAGCAGCTTAGGGTCCGGTGGGAACACTGAAGCTTTCTTT. It specifies CASSLGSGGNTEAFF.

This chain joins TRBV27 and TRBJ2-5; D is perhaps TRBD1 or TRBD2 (5 bases each). The CDR3 is 14 amino acids. V was clipped by 6 bases and J by 5 bases, with 16 bases between them. CDR1 MNHEY and CDR2 SMNVEV come from the germline V gene (reference sequence). The CDR3 sequence is CASRPLGVSETQYF. The CDR3 coding sequence is TGTGCCAGCAGGCCCTTGGGGGTTAGTGAGACCCAGTACTTC.

Points on this clone: This sample includes further DNA sequences coding for the same CDR3. J is TRBJ2-1 and V is TRBV27; the D gene is possibly TRBD2 (5 bases). This CDR3 region has 15 residues. The germline V gene has CDR1 MNHEY and CDR2 SMNVEV (reference sequence). The germline V and J ends were trimmed by 1 base and 2 bases, with 9 bases remaining between them. The DNA for the CDR3 is TGTGCCAGCAGTTTATACGGGAACCCCTACAATGAGCAGTTCTTC. Translation: CASSLYGNPYNEQFF.

The chain is built from TRBV6-8 and TRBJ2-2; 10 bases match TRBD1. The length of the CDR3 is 16 residues. V shed 5 bases, J shed 3 bases, and the junction held 6 bases outside the gene matches. CDR1 and CDR2 from the germline V gene are MNHGY and SAAAGT. In nucleotides, the CDR3 is TGTGCCAGCAGTCCATGGGACAGGGGCGACACCGGGGAGCTGTTTTTT. Translation gives CASSPWDRGDTGELFF.

This chain connects TRBV5-1 to TRBJ1-5, with D unresolved. Germline V gives CDR1 SGHRS, CDR2 YFSETQ. Trimming removed 4 bases at V and 3 bases at J, with 8 bases between. This CDR3 is built from 13 residues. The CDR3 spells CASSVDYNQPQHF. Written as DNA, the CDR3 is TGCGCCAGCAGCGTGGACTACAATCAGCCCCAGCATTTT.

The chain uses TRBV7-2 and TRBJ2-5, with 9 bases fitting TRBD1. The germline V gene encodes CDR1 SGHTA and CDR2 FQGNSA. J gave up 4 bases and V 2 bases, and 8 bases lay outside the gene matches. This CDR3 spans 16 amino acids. The CDR3 region is CASSLLGQGLGETQYF. For the CDR3, the DNA is TGTGCCAGCAGCTTACTGGGACAGGGTTTGGGAGAGACCCAGTACTTC. The full variable domain, with the rest looked up from reference TRBV7-2 and TRBJ2-5, is GAGVSQSPSNKVTEKGKDVELRCDPISGHTALYWYRQSLGQGLEFLIYFQGNSAPDKSGLPSDRFSAERTGGSVSTLTIQRTQQEDSAVYLCASSLLGQGLGETQYFGPGTRLLVL.

This chain connects TRBV28 to TRBJ2-6, with D hard to call. Trimming removed 5 bases at V and 0 bases at J, with 8 bases between. Germline V CDR1 and CDR2: MDHEN, SYDVKM. The CDR3 totals 15 residues. Written as DNA, the CDR3 is TGTGCCAGCAGTCTTCAGCACTCTGGGGCCAACGTCCTGACTTTC. Amino acid sequence: CASSLQHSGANVLTF.

There are a few counts of this clone. V and J are TRBV7-2 and TRBJ2-3; unclear D gene. Germline loops: CDR1 SGHTA, CDR2 FQGNSA. This CDR3 spans 15 amino acids. V was pared by 0 bases and J by 0 bases, with 7 bases between. CDR3 protein: CASSLAAASTDTQYF. The CDR3 nucleotides are TGTGCCAGCAGCTTAGCGGCTGCTAGCACAGATACGCAGTATTTT.

The genes are TRBV6-1 and TRBJ2-2; 9 bases are shared with TRBD2. V lost 7 bases to trimming and J lost 4 bases; unmatched junction nucleotides: 7. This CDR3 has 15 amino acids. Per germline, CDR1 MNHNS and CDR2 SASEGT. The CDR3 spells CASMVVAGVTGELFF. As DNA, the CDR3 is TGTGCCAGCATGGTGGTAGCGGGAGTCACCGGGGAGCTGTTTTTT.